This T cell receptor (beta chain) was identified during a study of T cell responses to AZD1222 COVID-19 vaccine. A note on this clone: The antigen is not known.

Points from the study as a whole: Spike-specific TCR breadth rose after two AZD1222 doses, and depth rose as well.

Trimming stripped 0 bases from V and 6 bases from J, with 15 bases between. This CDR3 is built from 15 residues. The table came from immunoSEQ multiplex PCR; TCRdb's copy has only in-frame clones and leaves some out. The repertoire holds some 130,000 clones, with 92% as singletons. This clonotype originated in an adult in good health. This material consisted of peripheral blood, taken on day 0 of AZD1222 vaccination. This chain uses TRBV5-3 with TRBJ1-1; no clear D gene. TRBV5-3 is treated as an ORF (open reading frame) with a function not yet certain. The chain's CDR3 is CARSLVTPSDAEAFF. CDR3 DNA sequence: TGTGCCAGAAGCTTGGTTACCCCATCGGACGCTGAAGCTTTCTTT.